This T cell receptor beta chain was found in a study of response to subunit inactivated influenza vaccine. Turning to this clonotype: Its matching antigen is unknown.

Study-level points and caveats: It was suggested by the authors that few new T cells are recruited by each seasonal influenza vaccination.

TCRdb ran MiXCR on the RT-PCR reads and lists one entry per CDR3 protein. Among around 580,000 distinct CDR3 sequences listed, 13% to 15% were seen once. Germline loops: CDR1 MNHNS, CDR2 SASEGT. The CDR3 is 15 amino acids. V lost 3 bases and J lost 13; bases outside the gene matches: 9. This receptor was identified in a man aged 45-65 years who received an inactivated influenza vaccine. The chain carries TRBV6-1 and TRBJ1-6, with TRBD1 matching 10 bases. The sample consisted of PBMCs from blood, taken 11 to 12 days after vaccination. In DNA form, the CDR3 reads TGTGCCAGCAGTGACGTCCCGGGACAGGGGTCTCCCCTCCACTTT. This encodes CASSDVPGQGSPLHF.